These 5 T cell receptor beta chains were sequenced from one sample in a study of T cell repertoires in cytomegalovirus infection (dated 2019 in TCRdb). The sample's treatment or condition, from its label and the paper: in vitro stimulation with specific CMV peptide epitopes to enrich CMV-specific T cells. This sample was sequenced with an Illumina HiSeq 1500. Starting from the raw public reads, TCRdb applied fastp trimming at Q25, assembled clones with MiXCR and retained in-frame beta chains. All rows with the same CDR3 protein become a single entry with the most common DNA and genes. The sample table lists 650,000 to 900,000 distinct CDR3 sequences, over 25% of them with a count of one. The ten largest make up around 12% of the sample. Their antigen targets remain unknown. Sequences were derived from cultured CD8+ T cells from PBMCs, sampled from culture after CMV antigen stimulation. The receptors come from a human donor in good health (CMV status not recorded). Some clones in this sample may be carry-over from other donors' samples.

The rearrangement joins TRBV29-1 to TRBJ2-1; TRBD1 might be the D (6 bases). Trimming removed 8 bases at V and 3 bases at J, with 20 bases between. The germline V gene has CDR1 SQVTM and CDR2 ANQGSEA. This CDR3 comprises 15 residues. The CDR3: CSQGGSEGLYNEQFF. The CDR3 nucleotides read TGCAGCCAAGGGGGAAGTGAAGGCCTCTACAATGAGCAGTTCTTC.

In its sample, this clonotype was seen a few times. The V call is TRBV29-1, the J call TRBJ2-6; 7 bases fit TRBD1. Germline V gene sequence: CDR1 SQVTM, CDR2 ANQGSEA. The CDR3 loop spans 16 amino acids. V was pared by 5 bases and J by 4 bases, with 11 bases of the junction left unmatched. The CDR3 DNA sequence: TGCAGCGTTTTGGGACAGTCTCCCTCGGGGGCCAACGTCCTGACTTTC. Protein sequence: CSVLGQSPSGANVLTF.

The J gene is TRBJ1-1, the V gene TRBV27, with a tentative D call TRBD1 (5 bases). CDR1 and CDR2 from the germline V gene are MNHEY and SMNVEV (reference sequence). The germline V and J ends were trimmed by 6 bases and 3 bases, with 14 bases remaining between them. There are 14 residues in the CDR3. The CDR3 here is CASRTGVMDTEAFF. For the CDR3, the DNA is TGTGCCAGCAGGACGGGGGTGATGGACACTGAAGCTTTCTTT.

This clonotype was detected many times. The rearrangement joins TRBV18 to TRBJ2-5; TRBD2 matches at 13 bases. In germline, CDR1 is KGHSH, CDR2 LQKENI. V gave up 1 base and J gave up 5 bases; unmatched junction bases: 10. The CDR3 spans 18 residues. The CDR3 loop is CASSPQGLAGPLEETQYF. The CDR3 DNA sequence: TGTGCCAGCTCACCACAGGGACTAGCGGGGCCATTAGAGGAGACCCAGTACTTC.

V usage is TRBV5-1 and J usage is TRBJ2-2; no definite D call. Germline CDR1 SGHRS, CDR2 YFSETQ. The CDR3 is 16 residues long. V lost 0 bases, J lost 5 bases, and 14 bases lay in between. The CDR3 region is CASSLARVRGTGELFF. CDR3 bases: TGCGCCAGCAGCTTGGCCCGGGTCCGAGGAACCGGGGAGCTGTTTTTT.